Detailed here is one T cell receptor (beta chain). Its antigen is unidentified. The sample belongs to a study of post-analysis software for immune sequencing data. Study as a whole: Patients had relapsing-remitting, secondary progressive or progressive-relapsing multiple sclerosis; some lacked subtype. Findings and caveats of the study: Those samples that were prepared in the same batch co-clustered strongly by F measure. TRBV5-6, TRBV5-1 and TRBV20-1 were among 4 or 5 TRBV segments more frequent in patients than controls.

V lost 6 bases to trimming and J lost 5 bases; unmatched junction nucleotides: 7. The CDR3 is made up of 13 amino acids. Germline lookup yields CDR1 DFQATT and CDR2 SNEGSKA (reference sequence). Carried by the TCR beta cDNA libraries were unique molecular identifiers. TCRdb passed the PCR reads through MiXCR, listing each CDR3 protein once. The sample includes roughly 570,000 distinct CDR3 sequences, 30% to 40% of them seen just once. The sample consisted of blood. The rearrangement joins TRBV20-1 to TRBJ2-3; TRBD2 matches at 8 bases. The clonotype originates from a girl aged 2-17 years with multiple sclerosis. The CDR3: CSAPPSGGDTQYF. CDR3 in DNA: TGCAGTGCCCCCCCCAGCGGGGGAGATACGCAGTATTTT.